The 29 T cell receptor beta chains below all came from one sample that was sequenced in a study of blood T cell repertoires in COVID-19. The table came from immunoSEQ multiplex PCR; TCRdb's copy has only in-frame clones and leaves some out. The data hold about 240,000 clones, with roughly 80% observed a single time. Sequenced sample: peripheral blood. The origin of the receptors is a woman under 30 with acute or convalescent COVID-19.

The chain has TRBV4-3 and TRBJ1-2; a possible D gene is TRBD1 (5 bases). The V gene lost 0 bases and the J gene lost 1 base, with 12 bases spanning the gap. The CDR3 covers 16 residues. Germline V lookup: CDR1 LGHNA, CDR2 YSLEER. The CDR3 DNA follows: TGCGCCAGCAGCCAAGATCAGGGCAGGATTAACTATGGCTACACCTTC. It specifies CASSQDQGRINYGYTF.

The rearrangement links TRBV11-2 to TRBJ2-7; D perhaps matches TRBD2 (5 bases). V lost 5 bases and J 4 bases, leaving 9 bases between the germline ends. CDR1 is SGHAT and CDR2 is FQNNGV in the germline V gene. The CDR3 spans 12 residues. Here the CDR3 reads CASSDPGYEQYF. The DNA of the CDR3 is TGTGCCAGCAGCGATCCGGGGTACGAGCAGTACTTC.

The chain uses TRBV29-1 and TRBJ2-5; possibly TRBD2 for D (6 bases). With 6 bases removed from V and 1 base from J, the gap between germline ends came to 12 bases. There are 13 residues in the CDR3. Germline CDR1 SQVTM, CDR2 ANQGSEA. This chain's CDR3 is CSVLTRSQETQYF. In nucleotides, the CDR3 is TGCAGCGTCCTGACTAGGTCCCAAGAGACCCAGTACTTC. Full variable domain (outside the CDR3, taken from reference TRBV29-1 and TRBJ2-5): SAVISQKPSRDICQRGTSLTIQCQVDSQVTMMFWYRQQPGQSLTLIATANQGSEATYESGFVIDKFPISRPNLTFSTLTVSNMSPEDSSIYLCSVLTRSQETQYFGPGTRLLVL.

V is TRBV25-1 and J is TRBJ1-3; D remains ambiguous. V was shortened by 5 bases and J by 1 base, with 6 bases between the two germline ends. Germline values: CDR1 MGHDK, CDR2 SYGVNS. The CDR3 covers 13 residues. The CDR3 protein is CASSWASGNTIYF. As DNA, the CDR3 is TGTGCCAGCAGTTGGGCTTCTGGAAACACCATATATTTT.

This clone was seen only once. The V and J genes are TRBV18 and TRBJ1-1; D uncertain. V lost 3 bases to trimming and J lost 2 bases, with 10 bases between them. From germline, CDR1 is KGHSH and CDR2 LQKENI. The CDR3 contains 14 residues. This CDR3 is CASSPVSRNTEAFF. The CDR3 bases are TGTGCCAGCTCACCGGTTTCGAGAAACACTGAAGCTTTCTTT.

The chain is built from TRBV11-3 and TRBJ1-1, with 10 bases aligning to TRBD1. This CDR3 comprises 13 residues. Germline trimming cut 5 bases from V and 6 bases from J; bases unmatched to any gene: 3. CDR1 is SGHNT and CDR2 is YENEEA in the germline V gene. The CDR3 nucleotides read TGTGCCAGCAGCCCGGGGACAGGGGCTGAAGCTTTCTTT. Protein: CASSPGTGAEAFF.

The chain combines TRBV6-5 with TRBJ2-7, with TRBD2 identical over 7 bases. CDR1 and CDR2 (germline): MNHEY, SVGAGI. V lost 6 bases and J lost 7; bases outside the gene matches: 6. This CDR3 has 12 residues. CDR3 nucleotide sequence: TGTGCCAGCAGATCCTCGGGGGGAGAGCAGTACTTC. Translating gives CASRSSGGEQYF.

This chain connects TRBV2 to TRBJ1-4, with a possible D match to TRBD1 (5 bases). The germline V and J ends were trimmed by 6 bases and 4 bases, with 9 bases remaining between them. The CDR3 sequence is 13 residues long. CDR1 is SNHLY, CDR2 FYNNEI, per germline. The CDR3 is CASSTQGNEKLFF. DNA of the CDR3: TGTGCCAGCAGCACCCAGGGTAATGAAAAACTGTTTTTT.

This clone came up a few times. The J gene is TRBJ2-7, the V gene TRBV5-3, with 8 bases fitting TRBD2. TRBV5-3 is assigned to the ORF class and has an uncertain function. This CDR3 has 16 residues. With 0 bases clipped from V and 4 bases from J, the junction kept 9 bases outside the gene matches. This CDR3 reads CARSLAGSGVGYEQYF. CDR3 in DNA: TGTGCCAGAAGCTTGGCCGGTAGCGGGGTAGGGTACGAGCAGTACTTC.

This rearrangement joins TRBV13 to TRBJ2-7, with 8 bases lining up with TRBD1. V dropped 5 bases and J dropped 0; count of bases not matched to a gene: 3. This CDR3 contains 14 residues. In germline, CDR1 is PRHDT, CDR2 FYEKMQ (reference sequence). The CDR3 sequence: CASSPGQASYEQYF. The CDR3 region has the DNA TGTGCCAGCAGCCCGGGACAGGCCTCCTACGAGCAGTACTTC. The full variable domain, rest sourced from reference TRBV13 and TRBJ2-7, is AAGVIQSPRHLIKEKRETATLKCYPIPRHDTVYWYQQGPGQDPQFLISFYEKMQSDKGSIPDRFSAQQFSDYHSELNMSSLELGDSALYFCASSPGQASYEQYFGPGTRLTVT.

This chain joins TRBV12-3 or TRBV12-4 and TRBJ2-7; a possible D gene is TRBD1 (6 bases). V lost 4 bases, J lost 2 bases, and 9 bases lay in between. This CDR3 contains 13 residues. DNA of the CDR3: TGTGCCAGCAGTTGGACAGCAGCCTACGAGCAGTACTTC. Its protein product is CASSWTAAYEQYF.

This sequence joins TRBV7-8 and TRBJ2-5; 8 bases agree with TRBD1. The ends lost 5 bases at V and 2 bases at J; junction bases unmatched: 7. Germline V CDR1 and CDR2: SGHVS, FQNEAQ. CDR3 length equals 15 residues. CDR3 bases: TGTGCCAGCAGCAAACGGGACAGGCTTCAAGAGACCCAGTACTTC. Protein sequence: CASSKRDRLQETQYF.

This clone was recorded once. The genes are TRBV11-2 and TRBJ1-2, with D possibly matching TRBD1 (6 bases). The CDR3 has 17 amino acids. Trimming took off 5 bases at V and 4 bases at J, with 23 bases between the two ends. Germline lookup yields CDR1 SGHAT and CDR2 FQNNGV. DNA for the CDR3: TGTGCCAGCAGCCCGATCACAGGGAAGGGTCTTAGCTATGGCTACACCTTC. Its protein is CASSPITGKGLSYGYTF. Full variable domain (rest looked up from reference TRBV11-2 and TRBJ1-2): EAGVAQSPRYKIIEKRQSVAFWCNPISGHATLYWYQQILGQGPKLLIQFQNNGVVDDSQLPKDRFSAERLKGVDSTLKIQPAKLEDSAVYLCASSPITGKGLSYGYTFGSGTRLTVV.

This chain uses TRBV5-5 with TRBJ2-3, with TRBD1 identical over 9 bases. Per germline, CDR1 SGHKS and CDR2 YYEKEE (reference sequence). The CDR3 covers 15 residues. The ends lost 0 bases at V and 2 bases at J; junction bases unmatched: 1. The CDR3 coding sequence is TGTGCCAGCAGCTTGGGGACAGGGGACACAGATACGCAGTATTTT. This sequence encodes CASSLGTGDTDTQYF. Based on the CDR3 plus reference TRBV5-5 and TRBJ2-3, the full variable domain is DAGVTQSPTHLIKTRGQQVTLRCSPISGHKSVSWYQQVLGQGPQFIFQYYEKEERGRGNFPDRFSARQFPNYSSELNVNALLLGDSALYLCASSLGTGDTDTQYFGPGTRLTVL.

The chain has TRBV27 and TRBJ2-2, with 7 bases lining up with TRBD2. The trim removed 1 base at V and 5 bases at J, leaving 7 bases unmatched. Germline V gene data show CDR1 as MNHEY and CDR2 as SMNVEV (reference sequence). This CDR3 is 16 amino acids long. This CDR3 reads CASSLFPRESTGELFF. The CDR3 nucleotides read TGTGCCAGCAGTTTATTTCCGCGGGAGAGTACCGGGGAGCTGTTTTTT.

This clone has a single count. The chain is built from TRBV5-4 and TRBJ2-5; TRBD2 agrees at 9 bases. CDR3 size: 15 residues. Germline loops: CDR1 SGHNT, CDR2 YYREEE (reference sequence). The V and J ends lost 2 bases and 1 base, in that order; junction bases with no gene match: 3. The CDR3 sequence is CASSFSGSPQETQYF. CDR3 DNA sequence: TGTGCCAGCAGCTTTAGCGGGAGCCCCCAAGAGACCCAGTACTTC.

The rearrangement uses TRBV15 and TRBJ2-1; TRBD1 agrees at 7 bases. With 4 bases clipped from V and 2 bases from J, the junction kept 8 bases outside the gene matches. This CDR3 is built from 16 residues. The V gene's germline CDR1 is LNHNV and CDR2 YYDKDF (reference sequence). CDR3 sequence: CATSIPGTVTYNEQFF. Here the CDR3 DNA reads TGTGCCACCAGCATCCCCGGGACAGTGACCTACAATGAGCAGTTCTTC. The variable domain in full, completed from reference TRBV15 and TRBJ2-1, reads DAMVIQNPRYQVTQFGKPVTLSCSQTLNHNVMYWYQQKSSQAPKLLFHYYDKDFNNEADTPDNFQSRRPNTSFCFLDIRSPGLGDTAMYLCATSIPGTVTYNEQFFGPGTRLTVL.

The chain carries TRBV5-1 and TRBJ2-1; D possibly corresponds to TRBD2 (5 bases). V lost 4 bases and J lost 0, with 11 bases in between. This CDR3 contains 15 residues. The germline V gene encodes CDR1 SGHRS and CDR2 YFSETQ. The CDR3 protein is CASSPVASSYNEQFF. The DNA of the CDR3 is TGCGCCAGCAGCCCCGTAGCGAGCTCCTACAATGAGCAGTTCTTC.

The V call is TRBV2, the J call TRBJ2-7; weak D call: TRBD1 (6 bases). Germline V CDR1 and CDR2: SNHLY, FYNNEI. Trimming removed 7 bases at V and 5 bases at J, with 12 bases between. The CDR3 sequence is 12 residues long. In DNA form, the CDR3 reads TGTGCCAGCATGATTCAGGGGAACGAGCAGTACTTC. The encoded protein is CASMIQGNEQYF.

This clone was recorded only once. The chain has TRBV5-4 and TRBJ2-1, with D possibly matching TRBD2 (6 bases). CDR3 length: 11 amino acids. Germline CDR1 reads SGHNT; CDR2 reads YYREEE (reference sequence). V gave up 4 bases and J gave up 9 bases, with 8 bases separating them. In nucleotides, the CDR3 is TGTGCCAGCAGCCCGGGGGTTGAGCAGTTCTTC. Translating it yields CASSPGVEQFF.

V gene TRBV15 combines with J gene TRBJ1-2; TRBD1 is a possible D gene (6 bases). CDR1 and CDR2 (germline): LNHNV, YYDKDF (reference sequence). The CDR3 spans 17 residues. Deletions cut 5 bases from V and 2 bases from J, with 21 bases between. The CDR3 DNA reads as TGTGCCACCAGCCTAGGAAGCGGACAGACTGAGAACTATGGCTACACCTTC. Residues: CATSLGSGQTENYGYTF.

V usage is TRBV3-1 (or the pseudogene TRBV3-2) and J usage is TRBJ2-7; 7 positions match TRBD2. The CDR3 totals 14 residues. Germline CDR1 reads LGHDT; CDR2 reads YNNKEL (reference sequence). Trimming cost V 8 bases and J 3 bases; bases outside gene matches: 10. CDR3 residues: CASGGGQADYEQYF. The CDR3 nucleotides are TGTGCCAGCGGGGGAGGGCAGGCCGACTACGAGCAGTACTTC.

The gene calls are TRBV6-2 or TRBV6-3 and TRBJ1-5, with 8 bases lining up with TRBD1. The CDR3 sequence is 17 residues long. Germline assignment: CDR1 MNHEY and CDR2 SVGEGT. With V trimmed by 5 bases and J by 0 bases, 9 bases remained unmatched. CDR3 sequence: CASSRGQAKISNQPQHF. Here the CDR3 DNA reads TGTGCCAGCAGTAGGGGACAGGCCAAGATTAGCAATCAGCCCCAGCATTTT.

V and J are TRBV30 and TRBJ1-4, with 9 bases aligning to TRBD1. The CDR3 totals 15 residues. CDR1 and CDR2 from the germline V gene are GTSNPN and SVGIG (reference sequence). The V and J ends lost 0 bases and 7 bases, in that order; junction bases with no gene match: 6. The CDR3 DNA reads as TGTGCCTGGAGTGTTGGAGGGACAGGGCGTGAAAAACTGTTTTTT. Encoded protein: CAWSVGGTGREKLFF.

V gene TRBV28 combines with J gene TRBJ1-5, with TRBD1 identical over 10 bases. V dropped 5 bases and J dropped 7; count of bases not matched to a gene: 14. The CDR3 has 17 amino acids. In germline, CDR1 is MDHEN, CDR2 SYDVKM. The CDR3 is CASSDGGTGVGIQPQHF. CDR3 nucleotide sequence: TGTGCCAGCAGTGACGGTGGGACAGGGGTTGGGATCCAGCCCCAGCATTTT.

The chain couples TRBV11-3 to TRBJ2-1; 8 positions agree with TRBD2. Unmatched junction bases numbered 9, after V lost 0 bases and J lost 2 bases. CDR3 size: 18 residues. The germline gives CDR1 SGHNT, CDR2 YENEEA. The CDR3 region is CASSLDQSGSGTYNEQFF. The CDR3, as DNA: TGTGCCAGCAGCTTAGATCAATCGGGTAGCGGGACCTACAATGAGCAGTTCTTC.

The V gene is TRBV5-6, the J gene TRBJ2-1, with TRBD2 identical over 11 bases. J gave up 4 bases and V 4 bases, and 7 bases lay outside the gene matches. This CDR3 has 16 amino acids. Germline V gene sequence: CDR1 SGHDT, CDR2 YYEEEE. The CDR3 is CASSRSGRAPYNEQFF. The CDR3 nucleotides read TGTGCCAGCAGCCGTAGCGGGAGGGCCCCTTACAATGAGCAGTTCTTC.

The J gene is TRBJ1-2, the V gene TRBV11-2; D possibly corresponds to TRBD1 (5 bases). From germline, CDR1 is SGHAT and CDR2 FQNNGV. This CDR3 comprises 13 residues. V lost 2 bases and J lost 10, with 14 bases in between. The CDR3 protein is CASSLLEGAVYTF. Here the CDR3 DNA reads TGTGCCAGCAGCTTATTGGAAGGGGCCGTCTACACCTTC.

V and J are TRBV6-4 and TRBJ2-7, with 12 bases identical to TRBD2. The germline V gene encodes CDR1 MRHNA and CDR2 SNTAGT. The CDR3 consists of 13 residues. V dropped 10 bases and J dropped 6; count of bases not matched to a gene: 7. The CDR3: CATPTSGSCEQYF. The CDR3 DNA is TGTGCCACCCCGACTAGCGGGAGTTGCGAGCAGTACTTC.